This note documents a single T cell receptor (beta chain) sequence. Its cognate antigen is unknown. TCRdb analysed the reads with MiXCR anew, one entry per CDR3 protein. The sample consists of about 700,000 distinct CDR3 sequences, around a third of them appearing once. This sample stems from a study of T cell repertoires in cytomegalovirus infection. Study-wide background: The authors relied on CMV epitopes, both recently identified HLA-C-restricted and well-studied HLA-B-restricted. An indication of both CMV infection and matching HLA type came from public TCR beta signatures. Overall study findings and caveats: CMV-specific TCR beta clonotypes restricted by HLA-C dominated the ex vivo response. Pooled public TCR beta family frequency picked out CMV carriers with the relevant HLA.

The germline V gene has CDR1 SNHLY and CDR2 FYNNEI. The CDR3 has 13 amino acids. The sample consisted of cultured PBMCs, taken from culture after CMV antigen stimulation. The chain is built from TRBV2 and TRBJ1-1; 7 bases fit TRBD1. This receptor was identified in a human donor in good health (CMV status not recorded). Some clones in this sample may be carry-over from other donors' samples. This chain's CDR3 is CASATGLGTEAFF. DNA for the CDR3: TGTGCTAGCGCGACAGGGTTGGGCACTGAAGCTTTCTTT.